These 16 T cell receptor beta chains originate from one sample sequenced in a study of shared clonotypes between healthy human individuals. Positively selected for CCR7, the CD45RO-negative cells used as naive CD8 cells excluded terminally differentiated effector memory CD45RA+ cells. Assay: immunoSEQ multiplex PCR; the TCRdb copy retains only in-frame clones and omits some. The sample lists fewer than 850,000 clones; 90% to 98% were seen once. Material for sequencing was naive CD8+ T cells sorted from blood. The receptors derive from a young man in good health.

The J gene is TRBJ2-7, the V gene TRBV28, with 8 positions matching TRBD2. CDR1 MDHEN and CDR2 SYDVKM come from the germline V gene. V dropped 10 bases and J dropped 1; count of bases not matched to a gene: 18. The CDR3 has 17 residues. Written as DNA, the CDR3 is TGTGCCATCACCACCCTATCGAGCGGGAGCACTTCCTACGAGCAGTACTTC. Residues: CAITTLSSGSTSYEQYF. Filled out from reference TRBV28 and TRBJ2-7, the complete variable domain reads DVKVTQSSRYLVKRTGEKVFLECVQDMDHENMFWYRQDPGLGLRLIYFSYDVKMKEKGDIPEGYSVSREKKERFSLILESASTNQTSMYLCAITTLSSGSTSYEQYFGPGTRLTVT.

The CDR3 region has the DNA TGTGCCAGCAGTTACAGTGGAGGGGCCGCCTACGAGCAGTACTTC. This codes for CASSYSGGAAYEQYF. J is TRBJ2-7 and V is TRBV6-5; D perhaps matches TRBD2 (6 bases). The germline V gene has CDR1 MNHEY and CDR2 SVGAGI. V gave up 2 bases and J gave up 2 bases, with 13 bases separating them. This CDR3 contains 15 residues.

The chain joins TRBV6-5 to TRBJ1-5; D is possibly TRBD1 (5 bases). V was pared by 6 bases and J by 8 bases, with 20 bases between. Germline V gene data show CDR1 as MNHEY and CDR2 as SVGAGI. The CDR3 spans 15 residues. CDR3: CASRDTGLFGEPQHF. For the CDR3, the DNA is TGTGCCAGCAGAGACACAGGCCTTTTTGGGGAGCCCCAGCATTTT.

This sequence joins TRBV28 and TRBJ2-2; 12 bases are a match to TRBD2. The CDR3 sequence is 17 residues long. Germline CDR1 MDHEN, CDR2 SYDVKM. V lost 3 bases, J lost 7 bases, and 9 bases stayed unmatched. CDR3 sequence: CASSLLLAGGPDGELFF. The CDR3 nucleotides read TGTGCCAGCAGTTTGCTGCTAGCGGGAGGGCCGGACGGGGAGCTGTTTTTT.

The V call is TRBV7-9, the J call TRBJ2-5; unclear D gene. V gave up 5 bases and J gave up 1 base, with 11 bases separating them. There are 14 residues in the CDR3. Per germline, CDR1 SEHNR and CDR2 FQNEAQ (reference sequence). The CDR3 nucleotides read TGTGCCAGCAGCCAGCGCGCTCCCCAAGAGACCCAGTACTTC. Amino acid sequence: CASSQRAPQETQYF.

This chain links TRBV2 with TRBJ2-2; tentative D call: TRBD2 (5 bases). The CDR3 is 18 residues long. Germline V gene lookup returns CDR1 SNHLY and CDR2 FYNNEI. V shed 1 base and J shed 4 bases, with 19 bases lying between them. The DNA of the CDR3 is TGTGCCAGCAGTGAAGGACCGGGATTAATGACGGGCACCGGGGAGCTGTTTTTT. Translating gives CASSEGPGLMTGTGELFF.

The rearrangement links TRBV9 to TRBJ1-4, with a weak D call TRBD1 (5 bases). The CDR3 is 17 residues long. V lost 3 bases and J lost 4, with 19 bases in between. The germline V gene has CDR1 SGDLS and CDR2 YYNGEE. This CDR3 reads CASSEGRGGTGNEKLFF. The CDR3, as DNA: TGTGCCAGCAGCGAAGGGAGAGGAGGGACCGGTAATGAAAAACTGTTTTTT.

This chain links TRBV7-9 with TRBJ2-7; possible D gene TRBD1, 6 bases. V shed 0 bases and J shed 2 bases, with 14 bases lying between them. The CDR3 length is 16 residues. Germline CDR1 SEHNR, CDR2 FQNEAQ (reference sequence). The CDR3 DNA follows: TGTGCCAGCAGCTTAGCGTCGGGACATGTTACCTACGAGCAGTACTTC. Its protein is CASSLASGHVTYEQYF.

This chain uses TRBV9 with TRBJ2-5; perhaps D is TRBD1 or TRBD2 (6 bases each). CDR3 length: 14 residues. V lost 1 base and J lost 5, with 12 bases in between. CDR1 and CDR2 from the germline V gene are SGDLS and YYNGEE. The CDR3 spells CASSVWGAEETQYF. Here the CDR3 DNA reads TGTGCCAGCAGCGTATGGGGGGCCGAGGAGACCCAGTACTTC.

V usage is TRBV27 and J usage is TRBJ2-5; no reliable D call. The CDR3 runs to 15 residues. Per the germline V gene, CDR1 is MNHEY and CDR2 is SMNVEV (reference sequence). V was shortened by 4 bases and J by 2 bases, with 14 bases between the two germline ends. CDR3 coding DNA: TGTGCCAGCAGTTCGAGTTCTGTACCGCAAGAGACCCAGTACTTC. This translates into CASSSSSVPQETQYF.

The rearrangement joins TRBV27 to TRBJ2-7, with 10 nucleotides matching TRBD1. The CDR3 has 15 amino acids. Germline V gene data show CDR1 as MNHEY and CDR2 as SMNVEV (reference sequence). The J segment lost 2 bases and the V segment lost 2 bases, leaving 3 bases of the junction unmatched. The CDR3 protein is CASSLKGQGTYEQYF. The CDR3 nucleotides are TGTGCCAGCAGTTTAAAGGGACAGGGGACCTACGAGCAGTACTTC.

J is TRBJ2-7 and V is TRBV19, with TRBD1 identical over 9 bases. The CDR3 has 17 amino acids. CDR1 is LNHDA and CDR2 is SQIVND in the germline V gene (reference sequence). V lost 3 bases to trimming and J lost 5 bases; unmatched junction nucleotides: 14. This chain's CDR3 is CASSIILSSGTGNEQYF. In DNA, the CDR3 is TGTGCCAGTAGTATTATTCTTTCATCCGGGACAGGGAACGAGCAGTACTTC.

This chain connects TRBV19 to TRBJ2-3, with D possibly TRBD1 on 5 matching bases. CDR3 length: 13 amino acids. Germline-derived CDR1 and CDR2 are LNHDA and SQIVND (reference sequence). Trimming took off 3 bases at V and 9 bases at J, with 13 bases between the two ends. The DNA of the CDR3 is TGTGCCAGTAGTATCTGGGGCTATGAGACGCAGTATTTT. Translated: CASSIWGYETQYF.

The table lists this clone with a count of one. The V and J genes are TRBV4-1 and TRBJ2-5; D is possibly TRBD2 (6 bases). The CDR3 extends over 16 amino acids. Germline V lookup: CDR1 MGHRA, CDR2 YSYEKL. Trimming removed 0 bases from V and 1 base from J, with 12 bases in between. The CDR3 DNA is TGCGCCAGCAGCCAAGATCGTGGGGGGTTCCAAGAGACCCAGTACTTC. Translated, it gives CASSQDRGGFQETQYF.

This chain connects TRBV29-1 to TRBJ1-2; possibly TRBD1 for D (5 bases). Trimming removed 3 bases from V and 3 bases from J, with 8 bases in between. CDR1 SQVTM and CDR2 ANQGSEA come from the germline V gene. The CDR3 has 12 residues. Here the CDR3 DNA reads TGCAGCGTTGATGGGGGATACTATGGCTACACCTTC. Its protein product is CSVDGGYYGYTF.

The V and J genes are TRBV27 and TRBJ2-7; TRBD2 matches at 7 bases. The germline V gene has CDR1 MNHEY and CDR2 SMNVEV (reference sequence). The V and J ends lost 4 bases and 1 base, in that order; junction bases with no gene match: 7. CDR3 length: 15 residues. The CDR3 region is CASSYRGSVSYEQYF. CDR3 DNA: TGTGCCAGCAGTTATCGCGGGAGTGTATCCTACGAGCAGTACTTC.